This is a list of T cell receptor beta chains from one sample in a study of blood T cells in healthy people across ages. TCRdb re-analysed the 5' RACE reads in MiXCR, keeping a single row per CDR3 protein. The table includes about 760,000 distinct CDR3 sequences, around three fifths detected once. The specimen was blood. These receptors all stem from a man aged 40-49 years in good health. The conserved cysteine and the conserved F or W are not part of the CDR3 here. Each record gives: J gene, V gene, CDR3 protein.

TRBJ2-7	TRBV20-1	SARDRMGQTLVYEQY
TRBJ1-1	TRBV11-3	ASSLPPGAGMNTEAF
TRBJ1-1	TRBV29-1	SVDRLNTEAF
TRBJ2-1	TRBV27	ASTRNGGLNEQF
TRBJ2-1	TRBV27	ASTGLAGGHEQF
TRBJ2-1	TRBV6-2/TRBV6-3	ASSYRLAGGMYNEQF
TRBJ1-2	TRBV24-1	ATSEHGQYGYT
TRBJ2-3	TRBV7-2	ASSLEGSTQY
NA	TRBV12-3/TRBV12-4	ASSPLVGAKNIQY
TRBJ2-1	TRBV28	ASSLIEAGYHNEQF